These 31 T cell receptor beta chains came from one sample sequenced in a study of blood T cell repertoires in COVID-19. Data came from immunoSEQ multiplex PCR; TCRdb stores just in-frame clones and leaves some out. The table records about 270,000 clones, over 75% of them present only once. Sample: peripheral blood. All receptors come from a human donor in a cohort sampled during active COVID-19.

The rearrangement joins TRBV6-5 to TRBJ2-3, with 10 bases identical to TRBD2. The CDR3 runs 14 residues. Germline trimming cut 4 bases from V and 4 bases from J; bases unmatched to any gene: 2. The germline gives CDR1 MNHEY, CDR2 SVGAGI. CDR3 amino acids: CASSSAGGADTQYF. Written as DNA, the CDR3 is TGTGCCAGCAGTTCAGCGGGGGGGGCAGATACGCAGTATTTT.

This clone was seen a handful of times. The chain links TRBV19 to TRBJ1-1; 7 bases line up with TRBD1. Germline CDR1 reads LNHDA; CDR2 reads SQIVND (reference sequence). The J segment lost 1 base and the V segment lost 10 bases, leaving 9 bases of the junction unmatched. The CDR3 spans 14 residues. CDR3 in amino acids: CATKPGQQNTEAFF. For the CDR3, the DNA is TGTGCCACCAAGCCGGGACAGCAGAACACTGAAGCTTTCTTT.

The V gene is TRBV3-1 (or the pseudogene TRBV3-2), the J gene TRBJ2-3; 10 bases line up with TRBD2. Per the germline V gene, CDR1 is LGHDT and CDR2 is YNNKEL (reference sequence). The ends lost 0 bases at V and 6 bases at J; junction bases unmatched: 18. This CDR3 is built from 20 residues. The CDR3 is CASSQDMTSGLFQGPDTQYF. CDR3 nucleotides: TGTGCCAGCAGCCAAGATATGACTAGCGGGCTATTCCAAGGACCCGATACGCAGTATTTT.

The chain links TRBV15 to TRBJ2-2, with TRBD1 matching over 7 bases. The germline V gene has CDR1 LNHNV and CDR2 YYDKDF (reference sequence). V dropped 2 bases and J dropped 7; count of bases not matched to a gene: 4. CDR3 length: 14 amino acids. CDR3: CATSRSQGFGELFF. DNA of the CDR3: TGTGCCACCAGCAGATCACAGGGGTTCGGGGAGCTGTTTTTT.

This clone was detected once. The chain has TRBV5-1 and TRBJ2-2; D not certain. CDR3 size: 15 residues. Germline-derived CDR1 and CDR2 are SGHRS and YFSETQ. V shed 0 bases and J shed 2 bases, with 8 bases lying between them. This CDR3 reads CASSLGLGNTGELFF. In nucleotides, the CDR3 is TGCGCCAGCAGCTTGGGTTTGGGCAACACCGGGGAGCTGTTTTTT.

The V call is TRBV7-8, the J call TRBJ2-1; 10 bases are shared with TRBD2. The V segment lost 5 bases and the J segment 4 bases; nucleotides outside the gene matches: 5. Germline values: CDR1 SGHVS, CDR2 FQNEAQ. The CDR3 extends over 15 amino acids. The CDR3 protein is CASSPLAGSYNEQFF. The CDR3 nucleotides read TGTGCCAGCAGCCCACTAGCGGGAAGTTACAATGAGCAGTTCTTC. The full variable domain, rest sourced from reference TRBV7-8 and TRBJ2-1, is GAGVSQSPRYKVAKRGQDVALRCDPISGHVSLFWYQQALGQGPEFLTYFQNEAQLDKSGLPSDRFFAERPEGSVSTLKIQRTQQEDSAVYLCASSPLAGSYNEQFFGPGTRLTVL.

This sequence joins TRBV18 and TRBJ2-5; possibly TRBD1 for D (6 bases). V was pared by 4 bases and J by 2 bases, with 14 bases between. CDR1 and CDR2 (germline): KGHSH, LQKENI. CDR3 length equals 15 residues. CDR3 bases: TGTGCCAGCTCACTTACAGGGAATCATCAAGAGACCCAGTACTTC. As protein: CASSLTGNHQETQYF.

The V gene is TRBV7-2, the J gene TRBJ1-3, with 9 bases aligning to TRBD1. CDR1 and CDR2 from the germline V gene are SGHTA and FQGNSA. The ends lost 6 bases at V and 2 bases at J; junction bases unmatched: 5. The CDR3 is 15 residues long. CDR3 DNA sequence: TGTGCCAGCAGTCCGGACAGGGGCCCTGGAAACACCATATATTTT. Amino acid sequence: CASSPDRGPGNTIYF.

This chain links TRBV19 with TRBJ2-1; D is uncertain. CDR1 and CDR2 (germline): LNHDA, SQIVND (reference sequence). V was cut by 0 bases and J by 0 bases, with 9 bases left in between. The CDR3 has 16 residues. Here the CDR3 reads CASSIEAESSYNEQFF. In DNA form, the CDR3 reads TGTGCCAGTAGTATAGAGGCGGAGAGCTCCTACAATGAGCAGTTCTTC.

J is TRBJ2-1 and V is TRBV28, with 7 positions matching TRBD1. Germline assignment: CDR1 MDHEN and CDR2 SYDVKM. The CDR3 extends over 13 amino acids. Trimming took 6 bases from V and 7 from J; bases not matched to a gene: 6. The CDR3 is CASRKTGNNEQFF. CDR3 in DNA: TGTGCCAGCAGGAAGACAGGGAATAATGAGCAGTTCTTC.

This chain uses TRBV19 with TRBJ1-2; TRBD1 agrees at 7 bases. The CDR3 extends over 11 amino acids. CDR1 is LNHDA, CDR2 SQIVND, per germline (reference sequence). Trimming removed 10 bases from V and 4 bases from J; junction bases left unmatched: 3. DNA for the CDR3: TGTGCCACACAGGGGCGCTATGGCTACACCTTC. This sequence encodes CATQGRYGYTF.

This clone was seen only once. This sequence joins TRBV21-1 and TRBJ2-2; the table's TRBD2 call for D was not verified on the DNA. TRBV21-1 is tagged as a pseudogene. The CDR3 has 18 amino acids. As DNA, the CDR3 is TGTGCCAGCAGCATCCGGACTAGCGGACGTTCGAACACCGGGGAGCTGTTTTTT. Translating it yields CASSIRTSGRSNTGELFF.

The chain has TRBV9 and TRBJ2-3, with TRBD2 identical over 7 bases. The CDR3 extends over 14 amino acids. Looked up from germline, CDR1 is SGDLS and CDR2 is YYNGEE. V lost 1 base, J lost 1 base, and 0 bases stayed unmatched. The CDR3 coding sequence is TGTGCCAGCAGCGTAACTAGCGGCACAGATACGCAGTATTTT. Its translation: CASSVTSGTDTQYF.

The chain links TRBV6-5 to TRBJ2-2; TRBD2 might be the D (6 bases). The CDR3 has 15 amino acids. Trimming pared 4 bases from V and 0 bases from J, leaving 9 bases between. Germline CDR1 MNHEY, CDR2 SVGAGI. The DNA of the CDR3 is TGTGCCAGCAGTTCAGGAGGGACGAACACCGGGGAGCTGTTTTTT. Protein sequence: CASSSGGTNTGELFF.

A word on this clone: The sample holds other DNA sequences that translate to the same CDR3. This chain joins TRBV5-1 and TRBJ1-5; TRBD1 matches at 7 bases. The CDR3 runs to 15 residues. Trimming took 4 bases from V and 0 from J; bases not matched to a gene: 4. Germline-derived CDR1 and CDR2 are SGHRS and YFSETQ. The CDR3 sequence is CASSQGTDSNQPQHF. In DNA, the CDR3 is TGCGCCAGCAGCCAAGGGACAGATAGCAATCAGCCCCAGCATTTT.

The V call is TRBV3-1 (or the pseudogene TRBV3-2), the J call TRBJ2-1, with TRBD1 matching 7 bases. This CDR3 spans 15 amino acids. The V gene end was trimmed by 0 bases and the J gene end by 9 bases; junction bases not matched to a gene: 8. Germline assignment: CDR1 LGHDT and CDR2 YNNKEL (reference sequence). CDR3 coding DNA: TGTGCCAGCAGCCAAGATACGACAGGGTTAAGTGAGCAGTTCTTC. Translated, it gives CASSQDTTGLSEQFF.

The chain's CDR3 is CASSPLGTSGGIEQYF. The CDR3 region has the DNA TGTGCCAGCAGCCCCCTAGGCACTAGCGGGGGTATCGAGCAGTACTTC. J is TRBJ2-7 and V is TRBV11-2; the match to TRBD2 covers 11 bases. Looked up from germline, CDR1 is SGHAT and CDR2 is FQNNGV. The CDR3 covers 16 residues. V shed 5 bases and J 6 bases; nucleotides not matched to a gene: 12.

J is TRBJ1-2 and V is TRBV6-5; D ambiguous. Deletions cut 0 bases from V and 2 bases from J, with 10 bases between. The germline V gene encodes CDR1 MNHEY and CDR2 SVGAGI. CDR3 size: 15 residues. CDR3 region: CASSYSAISNYGYTF. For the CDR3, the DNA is TGTGCCAGCAGTTACTCGGCAATCTCGAACTATGGCTACACCTTC.

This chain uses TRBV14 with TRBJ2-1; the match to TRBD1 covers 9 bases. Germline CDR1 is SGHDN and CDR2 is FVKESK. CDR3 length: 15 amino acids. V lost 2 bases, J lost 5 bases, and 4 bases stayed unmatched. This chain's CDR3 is CASSQTGTGHNEQFF. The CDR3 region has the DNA TGTGCCAGCAGCCAAACCGGGACAGGGCACAATGAGCAGTTCTTC.

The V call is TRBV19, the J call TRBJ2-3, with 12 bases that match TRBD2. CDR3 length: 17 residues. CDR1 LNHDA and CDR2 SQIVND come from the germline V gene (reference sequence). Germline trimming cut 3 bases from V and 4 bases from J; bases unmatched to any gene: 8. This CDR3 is CASSMASGRAFADTQYF. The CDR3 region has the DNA TGTGCCAGTAGTATGGCTAGCGGGAGGGCCTTTGCAGATACGCAGTATTTT.

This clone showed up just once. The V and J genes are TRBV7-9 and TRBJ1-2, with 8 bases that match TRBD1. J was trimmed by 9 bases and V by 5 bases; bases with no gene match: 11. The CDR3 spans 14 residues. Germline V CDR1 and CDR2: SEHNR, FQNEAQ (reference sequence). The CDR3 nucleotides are TGTGCCAGCAGCGAGCGGACAGGGCTATGGAGCTACACCTTC. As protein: CASSERTGLWSYTF.

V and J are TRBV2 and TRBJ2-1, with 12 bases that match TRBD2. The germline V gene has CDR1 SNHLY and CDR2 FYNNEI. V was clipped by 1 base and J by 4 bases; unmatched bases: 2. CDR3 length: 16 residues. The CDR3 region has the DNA TGTGCCAGCAGTGAAGGGGGGACTAGCGGGTACAATGAGCAGTTCTTC. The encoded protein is CASSEGGTSGYNEQFF. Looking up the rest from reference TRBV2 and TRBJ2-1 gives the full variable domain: EPEVTQTPSHQVTQMGQEVILRCVPISNHLYFYWYRQILGQKVEFLVSFYNNEISEKSEIFDDQFSVERPDGSNFTLKIRSTKLEDSAMYFCASSEGGTSGYNEQFFGPGTRLTVL.

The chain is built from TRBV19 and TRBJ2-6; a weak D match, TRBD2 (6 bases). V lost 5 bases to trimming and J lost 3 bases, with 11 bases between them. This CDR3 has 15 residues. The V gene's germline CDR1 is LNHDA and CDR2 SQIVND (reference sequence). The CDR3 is CASSAPGVGANVLTF. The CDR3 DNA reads TGTGCCAGTAGTGCCCCGGGGGTTGGGGCCAACGTCCTGACTTTC.

Here the CDR3 DNA reads TGCAGCGTCCGGACGGGGGGGTTCACAGATACGCAGTATTTT. It codes for CSVRTGGFTDTQYF. V gene TRBV29-1 combines with J gene TRBJ2-3; 8 nucleotides align to TRBD2. The CDR3 extends over 14 amino acids. Germline CDR1 reads SQVTM; CDR2 reads ANQGSEA. V gave up 6 bases and J gave up 2 bases; unmatched junction bases: 7.

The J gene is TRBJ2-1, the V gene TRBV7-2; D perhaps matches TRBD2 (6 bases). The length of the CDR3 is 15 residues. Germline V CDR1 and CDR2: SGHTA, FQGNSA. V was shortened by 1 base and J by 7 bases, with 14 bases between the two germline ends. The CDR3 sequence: CASSLELALWNEQFF. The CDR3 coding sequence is TGTGCCAGCAGCTTAGAACTAGCTCTCTGGAATGAGCAGTTCTTC.

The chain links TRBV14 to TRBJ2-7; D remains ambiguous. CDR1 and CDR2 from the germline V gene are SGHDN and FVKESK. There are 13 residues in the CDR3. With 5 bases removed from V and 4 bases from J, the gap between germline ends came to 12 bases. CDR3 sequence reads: CASSSTVSYEQYF. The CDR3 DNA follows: TGTGCCAGCAGCTCTACAGTTAGTTACGAGCAGTACTTC.

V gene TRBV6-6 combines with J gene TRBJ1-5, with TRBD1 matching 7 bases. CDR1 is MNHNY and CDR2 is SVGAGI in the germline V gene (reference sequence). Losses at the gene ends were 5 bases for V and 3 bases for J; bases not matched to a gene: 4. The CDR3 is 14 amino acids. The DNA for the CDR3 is TGTGCCAGCAGTGGACAGGCGATCAATCAGCCCCAGCATTTT. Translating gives CASSGQAINQPQHF.

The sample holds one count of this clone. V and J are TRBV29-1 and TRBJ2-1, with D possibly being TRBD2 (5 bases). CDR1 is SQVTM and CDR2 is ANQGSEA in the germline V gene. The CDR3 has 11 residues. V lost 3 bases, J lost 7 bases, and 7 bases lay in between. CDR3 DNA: TGCAGCGTTGACCGGGGAAATGAGCAGTTCTTC. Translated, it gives CSVDRGNEQFF.

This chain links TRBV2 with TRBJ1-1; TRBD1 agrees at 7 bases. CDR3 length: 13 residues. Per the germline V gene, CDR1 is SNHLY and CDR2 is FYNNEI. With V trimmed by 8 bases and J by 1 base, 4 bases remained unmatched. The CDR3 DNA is TGTGCCAGCGAAAGGACAGGGAACACTGAAGCTTTCTTT. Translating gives CASERTGNTEAFF.

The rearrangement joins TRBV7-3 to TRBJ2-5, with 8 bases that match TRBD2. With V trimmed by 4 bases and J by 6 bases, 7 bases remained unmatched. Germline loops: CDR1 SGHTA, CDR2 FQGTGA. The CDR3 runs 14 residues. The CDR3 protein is CASSSTSGGKTQYF. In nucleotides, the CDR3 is TGTGCCAGCAGCTCTACTAGCGGCGGGAAGACCCAGTACTTC.

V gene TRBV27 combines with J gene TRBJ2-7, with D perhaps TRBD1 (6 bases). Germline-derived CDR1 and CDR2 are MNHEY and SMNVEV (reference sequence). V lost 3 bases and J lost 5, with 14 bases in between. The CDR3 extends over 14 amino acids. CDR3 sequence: CASSLLQGRHEQYF. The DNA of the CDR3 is TGTGCCAGCAGTTTGTTACAGGGCCGCCACGAGCAGTACTTC.